The source of this T cell receptor beta chain is a study of control samples from healthy donors and cancer patients. Trimming took 5 bases from V and 2 from J, leaving 11 bases between them. The CDR3 is 14 amino acids. The V gene's germline CDR1 is MNHEY and CDR2 SMNVEV (reference sequence). This clone occurred once. Measured with immunoSEQ multiplex PCR; TCRdb has only the in-frame clones, and not every one. The repertoire holds 90,000 to 150,000 clones, about 91% seen once, with less than 4% in the top ten. Material: blood. The TCR was taken from a middle-aged man in good health. The gene calls are TRBV27 and TRBJ2-3; D unclear. CDR3 bases: TGTGCCAGCAGTCCCCGACACACCACAGATACGCAGTATTTT. It yields the protein CASSPRHTTDTQYF.